This is a list of T cell receptor beta chains from one sample in a study of PD-1 blockade in classical Hodgkin lymphoma. The data were produced by immunoSEQ multiplex PCR, yet TCRdb's version contains in-frame clones alone and is incomplete. Among around 28,000 clones listed, over 65% were seen once. This sample comprised peripheral blood mononuclear cells (PBMCs), obtained before the second cycle of nivolumab. The source of these receptors is a human donor with classical Hodgkin lymphoma. The CDR3 runs from the conserved cysteine through the conserved F or W. A D gene is named only where the DNA matches it firmly. Clone size is given for some rows only: seen once, a few or many times, or a class if the clone is expanded.

D | J | V | size | DNA | CDR3
TRBD1 | TRBJ2-3 | TRBV19 | - | TGTGCCAGTAGTCCTGACAGGGGGCGGACAGATACGCAGTATTTT | CASSPDRGRTDTQYF
TRBD1 | TRBJ1-5 | TRBV18 | - | TGTGCCAGCTCGCCCAGGGGGGACCAGCCCCAGCATTTT | CASSPRGDQPQHF
TRBD1 | TRBJ1-1 | TRBV5-1 | - | TGCGCCAGCAGCTTGGCCGGACAGGGAAGCACTGAAGCTTTCTTT | CASSLAGQGSTEAFF
- | TRBJ2-7 | TRBV18 | - | TGTGCCAGCTCAGTACAGGAAAACGCCTACGAGCAGTACTTC | CASSVQENAYEQYF
TRBD2 | TRBJ2-3 | TRBV2 | - | TGTGCCAGCAGTGAAATGGGAGCGGGGGGACTAACAGATACGCAGTATTTT | CASSEMGAGGLTDTQYF
- | TRBJ1-2 | TRBV7-2 | - | TGTGCCAGCAGCTTAATGGAAGGGCCCTATGGCTACACCTTC | CASSLMEGPYGYTF
- | TRBJ2-5 | TRBV7-9 | - | TGTGCCAGCAGTACCGTAGGGGCCCAAGAGACCCAGTACTTC | CASSTVGAQETQYF
TRBD2 | TRBJ2-3 | TRBV5-1 | - | TGCGCCAGCAGCTTGGTGCGGGAGGGCCCAGATACGCAGTATTTT | CASSLVREGPDTQYF
- | TRBJ2-1 | TRBV5-1 | - | TGCGCCAGCAGTCCGACGACCAGCTCCTACAATGAGCAGTTCTTC | CASSPTTSSYNEQFF
- | TRBJ1-2 | TRBV30 | - | TGTGCCTCCCAGGGAGGGGCCGTTAACTATGGCTACACCTTC | CASQGGAVNYGYTF
TRBD2 | TRBJ2-1 | TRBV11-2 | - | TGTGCCAGCAGCTTAGGTCTTCTGGGCCTAGCGGGAGCTGATGAGCAGTTCTTC | CASSLGLLGLAGADEQFF
TRBD2 | TRBJ2-5 | TRBV4-3 | - | TGCGCCAGCAGCCAAGAACGGCTAGCGGGGGGATTGAGGGAGACCCAGTACTTC | CASSQERLAGGLRETQYF
TRBD1 | TRBJ1-6 | TRBV7-6 | - | TGTGCCAGCAGCTCCAGGGGGGAAGGATATAATTCACCCCTCCACTTT | CASSSRGEGYNSPLHF
TRBD2 | TRBJ2-1 | TRBV9 | - | TGTGCCAGCAGCGTTAGCGGGGGAGGTATCAATGAGCAGTTCTTC | CASSVSGGGINEQFF
- | TRBJ2-3 | TRBV2 | - | TGTGCCAGCAGAGGCGGGACGTACACAGATACGCAGTATTTT | CASRGGTYTDTQYF
- | TRBJ1-1 | TRBV7-9 | - | TGTGCCAGCAGCACGACAGGATGGGGCGCTGAAGCTTTCTTT | CASSTTGWGAEAFF
- | TRBJ1-3 | TRBV9 | - | TGTGCCAGCAGCGTAGGAGGTGGGAATTCCTCTGGAAACACCATATATTTT | CASSVGGGNSSGNTIYF
TRBD2 | TRBJ2-7 | TRBV10-3 | - | TGTGCCATCACTCCCCTGGCGGGAGTGGCCCCCTACGAGCAGTACTTC | CAITPLAGVAPYEQYF
TRBD1 | TRBJ1-1 | TRBV27 | - | TGTGCCAGCAGTCGGAAGGGGACAGTTGAAGCTTTCTTT | CASSRKGTVEAFF
- | TRBJ1-4 | TRBV6-1 | - | TGTGCCAGCAATAGCGCTTTAGAAAAACTGTTTTTT | CASNSALEKLFF
- | TRBJ1-2 | TRBV30 | - | TGTGCCTGGAGTGTACTCAGCTATGGCTACACCTTC | CAWSVLSYGYTF
- | TRBJ1-3 | TRBV5-1 | - | TGCGCCAGCTCCCAGGGGATCGGAAACACCATATATTTT | CASSQGIGNTIYF
- | TRBJ1-2 | TRBV28 | once | TGTGCCAGCAGTAGACACCTAGGAAACTATGGCTACACCTTC | CASSRHLGNYGYTF
- | TRBJ1-1 | TRBV5-1 | - | TGCGCCAGCAGCCCCATTGCGGAGAACACTGAAGCTTTCTTT | CASSPIAENTEAFF
- | TRBJ1-4 | TRBV28 | - | TGTGCCAGCAGTTTAAAGGTGGGAAAACTGTTTTTT | CASSLKVGKLFF
TRBD1 | TRBJ2-2 | TRBV6-6 | - | TGTGCTACCCCGGCCCGACAGGGGGTGAACACCGGGGAGCTGTTTTTT | CATPARQGVNTGELFF
- | TRBJ2-7 | TRBV6-5 | - | TGTGCCAGCAGGCTCAGGGCAATGAGCGGGGAGCAGTACTTC | CASRLRAMSGEQYF
- | TRBJ2-2 | TRBV28 | - | TGTGCCAGCAGCCGGGGAACCGGGACATATGCCGGGGAGCTGTTTTTT | CASSRGTGTYAGELFF
TRBD1 | TRBJ1-2 | TRBV7-2 | - | TGTGCCAGCAGCTTAGAGGCAGGGGGTTTAGGTGGCTACACCTTC | CASSLEAGGLGGYTF
TRBD1 | TRBJ1-1 | TRBV5-4 | - | TGTGCCAGCAGCCAAGGGACAGAGAACACTGAAGCTTTCTTT | CASSQGTENTEAFF
- | TRBJ1-2 | TRBV6-1 | - | TGTGCCAGCAGGAACTATGGCTACACCTTC | CASRNYGYTF
- | TRBJ2-7 | TRBV18 | - | TGTGCCAGCTCACTGACAGCTTATTACGAGCAGTACTTC | CASSLTAYYEQYF
- | TRBJ1-1 | TRBV4-1 | - | TGCGCCAGCAGCCAAGATGTAATGGGAGGACGAACTGAAGCTTTCTTT | CASSQDVMGGRTEAFF
- | TRBJ2-3 | TRBV21-1 | - | TGTGCCAGCAGCTCAGCCCCCATTACTAGCACAGATACGCAGTATTTT | CASSSAPITSTDTQYF
TRBD1 | TRBJ1-5 | TRBV28 | - | TGTGCCAGCAGTTTAACCGGGACAGGGGGCGGCAATCAGCCCCAGCATTTT | CASSLTGTGGGNQPQHF
- | TRBJ2-2 | TRBV27 | - | TGTGCCAGCAGTTTAATGGGGGCGAACACCGGGGAGCTGTTTTTT | CASSLMGANTGELFF
TRBD1 | TRBJ1-5 | TRBV4-1 | - | TGCGCCAGCAGCCAAGGGAAACAGGGGTCGGAGCAGCCCCAGCATTTT | CASSQGKQGSEQPQHF
- | TRBJ1-1 | TRBV16 | - | TGTGCCAGCAGCCTTTTCACCATGAACACTGAAGCTTTCTTT | CASSLFTMNTEAFF
- | TRBJ1-3 | TRBV7-6 | - | TGTGCCAGCAGCTTATTCCCTGCGGGAAGCGCAAAGATCTCTGGAAACACCATATATTTT | CASSLFPAGSAKISGNTIYF
- | TRBJ1-2 | TRBV7-8 | once | TGTGCCAGCAGCTTTAAAGGGTGGGCCAGGGACTATGGCTACACCTTC | CASSFKGWARDYGYTF
TRBD2 | TRBJ2-1 | TRBV5-6 | - | TGTGCCAGCAGCTCCCTAGGGACTAGCGCCGACTCCTACAATGAGCAGTTCTTC | CASSSLGTSADSYNEQFF
TRBD1 | TRBJ2-7 | TRBV6-4 | - | TGTGCCAGCAGAGCCACACCGGGACAGGGGGTTAAGTACTTC | CASRATPGQGVKYF
- | TRBJ1-5 | TRBV10-3 | - | TGTGCCATCAGTGATTTAGGTAATCAGCCCCAGCATTTT | CAISDLGNQPQHF
- | TRBJ2-3 | TRBV5-6 | few | TGTGCCAGCAGCACACAGAACACAGATACGCAGTATTTT | CASSTQNTDTQYF
TRBD1 | TRBJ1-1 | TRBV7-2 | - | TGTGCCAGCAGCCCGGACAGGGGGCGATATACTGAAGCTTTCTTT | CASSPDRGRYTEAFF